This T cell receptor beta chain was identified during a study of OX40 agonist ivuxolimab in advanced cancers. Study-wide results and limits: Among the nonresponders, some also had low normalized T-cell clonal expansion.

About this clone: What it binds is unknown.

The CDR3 loop spans 13 amino acids. Germline V CDR1 and CDR2: SGHNT, YYREEE (reference sequence). Trimming cost V 7 bases and J 9 bases, with 17 bases left between them. Profiled with immunoSEQ multiplex PCR; TCRdb holds only in-frame clones, not every one. The data show tens of thousands of clones, more than 85% seen once. The material was CD4+ or CD8+ T cells sorted from blood, obtained in a trial of the OX40 agonist ivuxolimab. The chain recombines TRBV5-4 with TRBJ2-1; possibly TRBD1 or TRBD2 for D (5 bases each). This clonotype was obtained from an adult with an advanced solid tumor such as melanoma, head and neck, liver or kidney cancer. As DNA, the CDR3 is TGTGCCAGCCTAAGGGCCGGGACGGTTGAGCAGTTCTTC. Amino acids: CASLRAGTVEQFF.